The clone carrying this T cell receptor beta chain showed up just a few times. Antigen: not known. Per donor, one heparinised blood draw averaged around 110 mL. Purity exceeding 95% was reached by all sorted populations. The entirety of the isolated RNA underwent reverse transcription, so expressed TCRB transcripts were sequenced. Naive, central memory and regulatory T cell samples produced a mean of around 4 million reads. Sequencing was performed with immunoSEQ multiplex PCR; in TCRdb, only in-frame clones are kept and a portion is missing. The repertoire has more than 150,000 clones, around 10% of them found once; the top ten carry approximately 2%. These data are taken from a study of beta chain features in type 1 diabetes. Notes on the study in general: Moderate yet significant TCRB CDR3 shortening was seen in Type 1 diabetes patients in all four CD4+ subsets.

The source of this sequence is a man aged 18 to 35 in good health. The sequencing sample was made of central memory CD4+ T cells from blood.

CDR3 protein: CSVRLGANTEAFF. DNA for the CDR3: TGCAGCGTTAGACTGGGCGCGAACACTGAAGCTTTCTTT. The genes are TRBV29-1 and TRBJ1-1; no firm D call. V was trimmed by 5 bases and J by 1 base, leaving 11 bases between them. CDR1 is SQVTM and CDR2 is ANQGSEA in the germline V gene. This CDR3 spans 13 amino acids.